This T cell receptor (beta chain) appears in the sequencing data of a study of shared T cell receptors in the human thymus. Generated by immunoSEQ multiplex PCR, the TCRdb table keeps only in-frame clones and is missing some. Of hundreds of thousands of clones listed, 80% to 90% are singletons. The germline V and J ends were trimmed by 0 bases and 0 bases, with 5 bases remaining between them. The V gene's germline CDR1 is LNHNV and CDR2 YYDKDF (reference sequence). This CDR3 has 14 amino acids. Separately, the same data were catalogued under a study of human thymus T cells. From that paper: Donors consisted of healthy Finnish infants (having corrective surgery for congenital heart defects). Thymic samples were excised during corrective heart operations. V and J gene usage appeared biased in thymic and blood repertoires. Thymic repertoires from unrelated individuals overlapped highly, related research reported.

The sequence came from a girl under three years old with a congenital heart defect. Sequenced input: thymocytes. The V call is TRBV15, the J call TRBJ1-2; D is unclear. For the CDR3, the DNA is TGTGCCACCAGCAGAGACAGAACTAACTATGGCTACACCTTC. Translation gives CATSRDRTNYGYTF.